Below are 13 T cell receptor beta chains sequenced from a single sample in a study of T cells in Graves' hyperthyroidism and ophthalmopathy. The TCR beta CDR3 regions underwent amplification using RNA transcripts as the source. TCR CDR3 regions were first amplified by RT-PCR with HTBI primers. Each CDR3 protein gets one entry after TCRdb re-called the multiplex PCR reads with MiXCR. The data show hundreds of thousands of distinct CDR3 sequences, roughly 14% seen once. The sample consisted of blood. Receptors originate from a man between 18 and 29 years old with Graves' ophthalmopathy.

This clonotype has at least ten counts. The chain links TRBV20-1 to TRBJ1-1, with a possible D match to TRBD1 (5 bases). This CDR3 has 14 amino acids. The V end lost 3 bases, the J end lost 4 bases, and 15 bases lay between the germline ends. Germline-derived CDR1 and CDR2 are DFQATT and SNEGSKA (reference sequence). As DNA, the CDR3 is TGCAGTGCTAGTTCCGAGGGGCCATCCACTGAAGCTTTCTTT. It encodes CSASSEGPSTEAFF.

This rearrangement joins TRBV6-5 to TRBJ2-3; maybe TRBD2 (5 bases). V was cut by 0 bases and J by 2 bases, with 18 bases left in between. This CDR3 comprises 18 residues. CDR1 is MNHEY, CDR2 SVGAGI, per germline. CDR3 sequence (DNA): TGTGCCAGCAGTTACTCTCGAGTAGAGGGAGCCACCACAGATACGCAGTATTTT. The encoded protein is CASSYSRVEGATTDTQYF.

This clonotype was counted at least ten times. CDR3 DNA: TGTGCCACCAGTGATCCAGACAGGGCTCCCACAGATACGCAGTATTTT. Amino acids: CATSDPDRAPTDTQYF. The chain joins TRBV24-1 to TRBJ2-3; 7 nucleotides line up with TRBD1. Germline CDR1 KGHDR, CDR2 SFDVKD. V gave up 3 bases and J gave up 2 bases; unmatched junction bases: 7. This CDR3 has 16 amino acids.

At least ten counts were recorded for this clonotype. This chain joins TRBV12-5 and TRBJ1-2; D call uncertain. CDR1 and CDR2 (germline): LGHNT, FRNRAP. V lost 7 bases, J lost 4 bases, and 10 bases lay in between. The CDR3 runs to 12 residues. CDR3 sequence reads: CASVSRTYGYTF. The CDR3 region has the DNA TGTGCTAGTGTTTCAAGGACCTATGGCTACACCTTC.

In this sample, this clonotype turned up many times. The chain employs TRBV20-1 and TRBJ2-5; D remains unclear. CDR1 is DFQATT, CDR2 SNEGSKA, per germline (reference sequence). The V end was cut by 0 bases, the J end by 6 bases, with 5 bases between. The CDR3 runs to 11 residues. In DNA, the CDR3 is TGCAGTGCTAGAGATCCTAAGACCCAGTACTTC. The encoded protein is CSARDPKTQYF.

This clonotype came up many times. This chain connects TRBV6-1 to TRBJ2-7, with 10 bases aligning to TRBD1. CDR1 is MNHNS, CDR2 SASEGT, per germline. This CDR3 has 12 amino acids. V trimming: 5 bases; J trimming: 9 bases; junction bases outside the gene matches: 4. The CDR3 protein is CASSPGQGRQYF. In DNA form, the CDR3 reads TGTGCCAGCAGTCCGGGACAGGGGAGGCAGTACTTC.

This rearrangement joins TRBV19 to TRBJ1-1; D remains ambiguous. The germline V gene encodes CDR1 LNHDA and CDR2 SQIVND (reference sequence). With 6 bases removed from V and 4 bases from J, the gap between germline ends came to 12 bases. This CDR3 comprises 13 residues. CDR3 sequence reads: CASRDMWTTEAFF. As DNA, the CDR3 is TGTGCCAGTAGAGATATGTGGACCACTGAAGCTTTCTTT.

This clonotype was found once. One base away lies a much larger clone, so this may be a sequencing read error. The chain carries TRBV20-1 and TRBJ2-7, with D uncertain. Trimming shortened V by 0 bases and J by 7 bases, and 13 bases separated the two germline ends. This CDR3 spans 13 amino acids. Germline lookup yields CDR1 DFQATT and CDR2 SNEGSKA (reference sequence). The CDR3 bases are TGCAGTGCTAGAGATTCCGTCGGCCGTGAGCAGTACTTC. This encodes CSARDSVGREQYF.

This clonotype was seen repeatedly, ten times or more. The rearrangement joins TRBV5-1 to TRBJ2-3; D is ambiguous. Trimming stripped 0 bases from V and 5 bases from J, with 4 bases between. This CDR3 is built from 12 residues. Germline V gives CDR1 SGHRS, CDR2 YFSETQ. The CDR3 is CASSLVRDTQYF. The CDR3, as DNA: TGCGCCAGCAGCTTGGTTCGAGATACGCAGTATTTT.

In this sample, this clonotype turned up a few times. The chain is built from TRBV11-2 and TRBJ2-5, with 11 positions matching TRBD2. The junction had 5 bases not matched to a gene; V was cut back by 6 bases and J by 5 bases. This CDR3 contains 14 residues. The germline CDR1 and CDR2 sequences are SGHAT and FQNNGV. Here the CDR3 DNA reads TGTGCCAGCAGTATAGCGGGGGGGATTGAGACCCAGTACTTC. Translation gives CASSIAGGIETQYF.

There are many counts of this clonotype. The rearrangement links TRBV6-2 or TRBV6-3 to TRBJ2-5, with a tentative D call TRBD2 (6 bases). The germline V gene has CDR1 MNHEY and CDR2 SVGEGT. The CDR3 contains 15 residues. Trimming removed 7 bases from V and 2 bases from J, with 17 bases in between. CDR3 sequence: CASILRAGRQETQYF. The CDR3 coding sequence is TGTGCCAGCATCCTTCGGGCGGGGCGACAAGAGACCCAGTACTTC.

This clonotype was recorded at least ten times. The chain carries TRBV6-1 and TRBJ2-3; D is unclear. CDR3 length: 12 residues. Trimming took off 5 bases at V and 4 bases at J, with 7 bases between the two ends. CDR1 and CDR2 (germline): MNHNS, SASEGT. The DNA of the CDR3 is TGTGCCAGCAGTTCTCAAGCAGATACGCAGTATTTT. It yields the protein CASSSQADTQYF.

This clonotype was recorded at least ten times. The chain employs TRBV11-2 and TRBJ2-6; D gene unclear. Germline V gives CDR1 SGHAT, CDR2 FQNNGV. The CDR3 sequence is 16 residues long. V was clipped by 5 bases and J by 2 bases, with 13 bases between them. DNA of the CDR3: TGTGCCAGCAGCCCAGACCCTAGGCCTGGGGCCAACGTCCTGACTTTC. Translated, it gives CASSPDPRPGANVLTF.